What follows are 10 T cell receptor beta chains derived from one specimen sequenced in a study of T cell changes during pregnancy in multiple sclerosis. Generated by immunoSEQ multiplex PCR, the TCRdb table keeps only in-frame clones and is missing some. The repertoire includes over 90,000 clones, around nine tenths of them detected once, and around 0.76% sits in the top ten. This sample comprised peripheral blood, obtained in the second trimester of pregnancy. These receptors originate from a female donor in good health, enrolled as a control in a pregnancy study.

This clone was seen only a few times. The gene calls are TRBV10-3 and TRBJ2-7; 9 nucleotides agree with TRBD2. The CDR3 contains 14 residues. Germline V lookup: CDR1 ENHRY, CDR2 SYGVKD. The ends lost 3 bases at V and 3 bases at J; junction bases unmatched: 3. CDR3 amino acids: CAISEGAGGYEQYF. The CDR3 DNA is TGTGCCATCAGTGAAGGAGCGGGGGGCTACGAGCAGTACTTC.

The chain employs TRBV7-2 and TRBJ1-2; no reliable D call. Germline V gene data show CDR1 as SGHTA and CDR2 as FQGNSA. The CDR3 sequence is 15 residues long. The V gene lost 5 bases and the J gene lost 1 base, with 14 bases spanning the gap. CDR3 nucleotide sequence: TGTGCCAGCAGCCCAGGCCGATTTGATAACTATGGCTACACCTTC. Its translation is CASSPGRFDNYGYTF.

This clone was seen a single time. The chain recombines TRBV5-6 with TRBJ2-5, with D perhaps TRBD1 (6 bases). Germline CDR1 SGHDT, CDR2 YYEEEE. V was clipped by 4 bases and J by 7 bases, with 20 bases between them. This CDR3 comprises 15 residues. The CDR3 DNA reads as TGTGCCAGCAGCCCCAAGGTGGGACAACCCCCGACCCAGTACTTC. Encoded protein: CASSPKVGQPPTQYF.

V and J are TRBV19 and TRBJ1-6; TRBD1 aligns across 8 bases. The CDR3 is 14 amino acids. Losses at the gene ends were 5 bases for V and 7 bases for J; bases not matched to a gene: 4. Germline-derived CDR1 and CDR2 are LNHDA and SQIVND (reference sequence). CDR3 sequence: CASSPRQGNSPLHF. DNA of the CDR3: TGTGCCAGTAGTCCACGACAGGGGAATTCACCCCTCCACTTT.

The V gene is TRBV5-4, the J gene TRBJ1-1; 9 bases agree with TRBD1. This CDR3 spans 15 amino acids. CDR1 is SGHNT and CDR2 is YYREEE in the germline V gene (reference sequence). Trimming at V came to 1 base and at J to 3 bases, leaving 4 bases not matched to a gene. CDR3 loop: CASSLWDRAYTEAFF. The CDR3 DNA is TGTGCCAGCAGCTTGTGGGACAGGGCTTACACTGAAGCTTTCTTT.

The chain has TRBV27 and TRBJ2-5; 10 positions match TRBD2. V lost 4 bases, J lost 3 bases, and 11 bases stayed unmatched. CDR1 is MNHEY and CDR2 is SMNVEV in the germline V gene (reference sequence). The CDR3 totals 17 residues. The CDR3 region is CASSSLTSGSLEETQYF. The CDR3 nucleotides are TGTGCCAGCAGTTCTCTGACTAGCGGGTCGTTGGAAGAGACCCAGTACTTC.

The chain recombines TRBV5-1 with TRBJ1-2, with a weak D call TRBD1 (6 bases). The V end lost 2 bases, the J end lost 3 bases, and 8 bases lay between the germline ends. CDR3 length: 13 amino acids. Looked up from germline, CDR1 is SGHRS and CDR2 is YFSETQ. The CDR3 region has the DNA TGCGCCAGCAGCTTTGCAGGGGACTATGGCTACACCTTC. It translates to CASSFAGDYGYTF. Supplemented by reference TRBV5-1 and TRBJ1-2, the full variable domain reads KAGVTQTPRYLIKTRGQQVTLSCSPISGHRSVSWYQQTPGQGLQFLFEYFSETQRNKGNFPGRFSGRQFSNSRSEMNVSTLELGDSALYLCASSFAGDYGYTFGSGTRLTVV.

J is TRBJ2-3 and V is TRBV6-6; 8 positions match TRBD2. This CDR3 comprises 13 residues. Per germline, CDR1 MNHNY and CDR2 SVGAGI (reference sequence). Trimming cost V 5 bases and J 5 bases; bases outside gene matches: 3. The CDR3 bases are TGTGCCAGCAGTAGCGGGGGTTTAGATACGCAGTATTTT. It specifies CASSSGGLDTQYF.

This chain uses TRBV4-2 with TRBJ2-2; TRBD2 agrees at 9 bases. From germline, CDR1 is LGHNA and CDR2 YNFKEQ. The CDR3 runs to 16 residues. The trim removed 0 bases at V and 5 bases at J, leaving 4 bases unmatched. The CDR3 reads CASSQEAGGWTGELFF. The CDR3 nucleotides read TGTGCCAGCAGCCAAGAGGCGGGAGGGTGGACCGGGGAGCTGTTTTTT.

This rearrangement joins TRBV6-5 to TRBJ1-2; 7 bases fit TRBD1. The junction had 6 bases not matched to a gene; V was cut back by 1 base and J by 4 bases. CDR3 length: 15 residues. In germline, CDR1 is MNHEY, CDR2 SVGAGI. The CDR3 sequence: CASSYYGRGAYGYTF. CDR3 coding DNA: TGTGCCAGCAGTTACTACGGCAGGGGGGCCTATGGCTACACCTTC.